The 7 T cell receptor beta chains below all came from one sample that was sequenced in a study of cytomegalovirus exposure and HLA in healthy donors. Amplification used 60 Vbeta primers and 13 Jbeta primers. Measured with immunoSEQ multiplex PCR; TCRdb has only the in-frame clones, and not every one. Here the sample spans around 150,000 clones, approximately 78% being singletons. The material sequenced was PBMCs. The receptors here all came from a male donor in good health and CMV-seronegative.

In its sample, this clone was seen once. The chain recombines TRBV4-2 with TRBJ1-2, with 9 positions matching TRBD1. The germline V gene has CDR1 LGHNA and CDR2 YNFKEQ. V lost 0 bases, J lost 3 bases, and 14 bases stayed unmatched. The CDR3 is 19 amino acids. CDR3 region: CASSQDTGQGYRLDYGYTF. The DNA for the CDR3 is TGTGCCAGCAGCCAAGATACGGGACAGGGCTACAGATTGGACTATGGCTACACCTTC.

This clone occurred once. The rearrangement uses TRBV7-2 and TRBJ1-5, with D possibly TRBD1 on 5 matching bases. CDR3 size: 22 residues. V shed 0 bases and J shed 0 bases, with 27 bases lying between them. The germline V gene has CDR1 SGHTA and CDR2 FQGNSA. In DNA form, the CDR3 reads TGTGCCAGCAGCTTAGCGGGCTGGTCGTCAGGGTTTGGGGTCAATAGCAATCAGCCCCAGCATTTT. Residues: CASSLAGWSSGFGVNSNQPQHF.

The chain joins TRBV18 to TRBJ2-5, with D possibly being TRBD1 (5 bases). Trimming pared 3 bases from V and 3 bases from J, leaving 11 bases between. Germline CDR1 KGHSH, CDR2 LQKENI. This CDR3 contains 14 residues. CDR3 protein: CASSPDRKKETQYF. The CDR3 nucleotides read TGTGCCAGCTCACCCGACAGAAAAAAAGAGACCCAGTACTTC.

The gene calls are TRBV7-9 and TRBJ2-3; no reliable D call. The V gene's germline CDR1 is SEHNR and CDR2 FQNEAQ (reference sequence). This CDR3 region has 14 residues. V lost 3 bases, J lost 2 bases, and 9 bases lay in between. CDR3 sequence reads: CASSFRTNTDTQYF. Written as DNA, the CDR3 is TGTGCCAGCAGCTTCCGAACAAACACAGATACGCAGTATTTT.

The chain carries TRBV5-1 and TRBJ2-7; 7 bases line up with TRBD2. In germline, CDR1 is SGHRS, CDR2 YFSETQ. This CDR3 is 14 amino acids long. Germline trimming cut 0 bases from V and 0 bases from J; bases unmatched to any gene: 0. The CDR3 spells CASSLGTSSYEQYF. The DNA of the CDR3 is TGCGCCAGCAGCTTGGGGACTAGCTCCTACGAGCAGTACTTC.

The rearrangement uses TRBV29-1 and TRBJ1-2, with D possibly being TRBD1 (6 bases). Germline CDR1 SQVTM, CDR2 ANQGSEA. The ends were cut back, 0 bases at V and 8 bases at J, with 10 bases in the middle. The CDR3 length is 12 residues. The CDR3, as DNA: TGCAGCGTTGAAGATAACAGGGAGGGCTACACCTTC. Amino acid sequence: CSVEDNREGYTF.

This sequence joins TRBV6-1 and TRBJ1-1; 7 bases agree with TRBD1. Germline-derived CDR1 and CDR2 are MNHNS and SASEGT. CDR3 length equals 14 residues. The V and J ends lost 4 bases and 4 bases, in that order; junction bases with no gene match: 6. The CDR3 protein is CASSVEGAVTEAFF. Here the CDR3 DNA reads TGTGCCAGCAGTGTGGAGGGGGCGGTCACTGAAGCTTTCTTT.